This record concerns one T cell receptor beta chain sequence. These data come from a study of blood T cell repertoires in COVID-19. For the study at large: Sample material is recorded as cDNA or gDNA derived from T cells, B-cell-depleted T cells, or PBMCs.

The CDR3 runs 14 residues. Germline V gene lookup returns CDR1 KGHSH and CDR2 LQKENI. The ends were cut back, 6 bases at V and 2 bases at J, with 14 bases in the middle. Participant reports of clinical history set cohort assignment. Authors' data handling: Quantification of nucleated cells was approximated via reference gene primer amplification. Measured with immunoSEQ multiplex PCR; TCRdb has only the in-frame clones, and not every one. From that table come the V and J calls and clone size; the DNA was used to work out D and trimming. The sample holds some 350,000 clones, 85% to 90% seen once. Sequenced input: PBMCs or T cells enriched from blood (not recorded which). The chain couples TRBV18 to TRBJ2-7; D is perhaps TRBD2 (6 bases). The source is a man aged 18 to 30 who had recovered from COVID-19. CDR3 protein: CASSPGGGPYEQYF. As DNA, the CDR3 is TGTGCCAGCTCCCCCGGGGGAGGACCCTACGAGCAGTACTTC.